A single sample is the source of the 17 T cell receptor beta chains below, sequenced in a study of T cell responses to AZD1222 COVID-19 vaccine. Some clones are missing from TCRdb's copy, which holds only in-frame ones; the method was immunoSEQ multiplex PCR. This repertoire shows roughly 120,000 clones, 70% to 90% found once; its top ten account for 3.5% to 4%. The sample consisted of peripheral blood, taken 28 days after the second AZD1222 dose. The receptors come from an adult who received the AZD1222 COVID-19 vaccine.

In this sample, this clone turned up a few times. CDR3 DNA: TGTGCCAGCAGCTTGACAGGGCCTGGAAACACCATATATTTT. This codes for CASSLTGPGNTIYF. The V gene is TRBV5-6, the J gene TRBJ1-3; maybe TRBD1 (6 bases). Germline V gene lookup returns CDR1 SGHDT and CDR2 YYEEEE. The V end lost 1 base, the J end lost 2 bases, and 7 bases lay between the germline ends. The CDR3 consists of 14 residues. Filled out from reference TRBV5-6 and TRBJ1-3, the complete variable domain reads DAGVTQSPTHLIKTRGQQVTLRCSPKSGHDTVSWYQQALGQGPQFIFQYYEEEERQRGNFPDRFSGHQFPNYSSELNVNALLLGDSALYLCASSLTGPGNTIYFGEGSWLTVV.

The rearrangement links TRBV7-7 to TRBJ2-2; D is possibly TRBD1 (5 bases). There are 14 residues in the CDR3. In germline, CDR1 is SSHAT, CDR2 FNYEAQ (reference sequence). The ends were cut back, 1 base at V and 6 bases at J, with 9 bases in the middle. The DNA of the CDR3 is TGTGCCAGCAGCTTAGTTTCAGGGTCCGGGGAGCTGTTTTTT. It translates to CASSLVSGSGELFF.

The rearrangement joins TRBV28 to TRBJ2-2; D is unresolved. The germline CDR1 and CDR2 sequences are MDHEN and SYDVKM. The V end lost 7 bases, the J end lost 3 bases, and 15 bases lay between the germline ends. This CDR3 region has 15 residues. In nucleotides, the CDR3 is TGTGCCAGCACCCCAGTTCGGAGAGACACCGGGGAGCTGTTTTTT. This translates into CASTPVRRDTGELFF.

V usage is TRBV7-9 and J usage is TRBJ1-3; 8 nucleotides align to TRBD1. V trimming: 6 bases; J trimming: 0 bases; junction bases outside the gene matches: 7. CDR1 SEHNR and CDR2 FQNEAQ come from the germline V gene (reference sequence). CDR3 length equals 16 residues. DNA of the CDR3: TGTGCCAGCAGTTCCACAGGGGGTAGCTCTGGAAACACCATATATTTT. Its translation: CASSSTGGSSGNTIYF.

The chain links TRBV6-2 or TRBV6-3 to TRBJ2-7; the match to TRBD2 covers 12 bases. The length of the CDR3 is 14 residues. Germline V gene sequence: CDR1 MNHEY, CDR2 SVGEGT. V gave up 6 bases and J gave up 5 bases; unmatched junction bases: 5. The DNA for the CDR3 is TGTGCCAGCAGCAGACTAGCGGGAGTGAACGAGCAGTACTTC. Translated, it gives CASSRLAGVNEQYF.

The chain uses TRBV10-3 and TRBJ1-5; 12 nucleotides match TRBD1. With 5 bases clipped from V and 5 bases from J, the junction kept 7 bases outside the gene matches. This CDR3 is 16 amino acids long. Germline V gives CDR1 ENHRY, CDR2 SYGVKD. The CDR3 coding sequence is TGTGCCATCAGTCCGGGACAGGGGGCACAGGATCAGCCCCAGCATTTT. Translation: CAISPGQGAQDQPQHF.

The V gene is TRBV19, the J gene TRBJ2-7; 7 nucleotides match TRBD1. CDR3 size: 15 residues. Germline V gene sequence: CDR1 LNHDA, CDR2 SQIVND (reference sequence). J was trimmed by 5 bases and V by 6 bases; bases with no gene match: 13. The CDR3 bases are TGTGCCAGTAGCGACAGGGACGGGACATTCGACGAGCAGTACTTC. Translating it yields CASSDRDGTFDEQYF.

The CDR3 here is CSASPALAGLPFIPIYF. The CDR3 nucleotides read TGCAGTGCTAGTCCTGCCTTGGCAGGACTTCCTTTTATTCCCATATATTTT. This chain joins TRBV20-1 and TRBJ1-3; D is unresolved. V gave up 3 bases and J gave up 11 bases, with 29 bases separating them. The germline CDR1 and CDR2 sequences are DFQATT and SNEGSKA (reference sequence). The CDR3 is made up of 17 amino acids.

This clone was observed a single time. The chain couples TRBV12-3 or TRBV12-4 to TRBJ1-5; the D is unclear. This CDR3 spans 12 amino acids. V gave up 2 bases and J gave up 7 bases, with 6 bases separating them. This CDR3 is CASSLRVQPQHF. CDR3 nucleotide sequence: TGTGCCAGCAGTTTAAGGGTGCAGCCCCAGCATTTT.

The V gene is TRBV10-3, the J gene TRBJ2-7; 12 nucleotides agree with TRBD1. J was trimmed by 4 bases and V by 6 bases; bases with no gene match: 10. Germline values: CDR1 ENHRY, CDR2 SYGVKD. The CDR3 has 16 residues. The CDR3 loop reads CAIRGQGALVTYEQYF. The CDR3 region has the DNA TGTGCCATCAGGGGACAGGGGGCCCTAGTAACGTACGAGCAGTACTTC.

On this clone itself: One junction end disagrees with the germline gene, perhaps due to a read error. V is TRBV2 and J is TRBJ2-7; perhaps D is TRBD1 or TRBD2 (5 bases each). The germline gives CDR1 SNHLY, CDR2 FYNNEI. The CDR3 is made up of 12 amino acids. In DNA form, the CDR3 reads TGTGCCAGCAGTGGGGACCGCGTGGGCGGAGGATTC. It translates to CASSGDRVGGGF.

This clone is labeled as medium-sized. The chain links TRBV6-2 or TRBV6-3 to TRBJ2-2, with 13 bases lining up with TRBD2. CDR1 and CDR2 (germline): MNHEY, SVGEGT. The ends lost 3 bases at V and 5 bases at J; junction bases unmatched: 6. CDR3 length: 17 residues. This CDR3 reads CASSYGEGLAGTGELFF. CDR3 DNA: TGTGCCAGCAGTTATGGTGAGGGACTAGCGGGAACCGGGGAGCTGTTTTTT.

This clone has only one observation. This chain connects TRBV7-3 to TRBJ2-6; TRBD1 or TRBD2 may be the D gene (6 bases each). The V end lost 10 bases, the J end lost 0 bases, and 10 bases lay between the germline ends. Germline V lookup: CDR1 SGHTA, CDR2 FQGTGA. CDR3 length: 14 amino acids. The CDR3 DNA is TGTGCCACCAGGGGACTCTCTGGGGCCAACGTCCTGACTTTC. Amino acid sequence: CATRGLSGANVLTF.

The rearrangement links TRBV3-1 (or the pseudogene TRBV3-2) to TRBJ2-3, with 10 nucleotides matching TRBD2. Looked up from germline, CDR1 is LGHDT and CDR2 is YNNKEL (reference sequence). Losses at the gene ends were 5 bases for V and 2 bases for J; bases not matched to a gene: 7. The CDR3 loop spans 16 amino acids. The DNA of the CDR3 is TGTGCCAGCAGCACCACTAGCGGGGAGTTCACAGATACGCAGTATTTT. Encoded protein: CASSTTSGEFTDTQYF.

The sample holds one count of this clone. The CDR3 nucleotides read TGTGCCAGCAGGGACAGGGGAGAAAAACTGTTTTTT. Amino acids: CASRDRGEKLFF. The chain couples TRBV2 to TRBJ1-4, with 9 bases fitting TRBD1. The trim removed 6 bases at V and 8 bases at J, leaving 1 base unmatched. The germline CDR1 and CDR2 sequences are SNHLY and FYNNEI. The CDR3 is 12 residues long.

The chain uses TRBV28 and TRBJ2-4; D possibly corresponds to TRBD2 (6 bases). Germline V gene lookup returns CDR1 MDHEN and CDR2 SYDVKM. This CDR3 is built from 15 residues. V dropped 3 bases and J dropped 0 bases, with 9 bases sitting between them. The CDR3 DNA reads TGTGCCAGCAGTTTTAGCGGTGGAGCCAAAAACATTCAGTACTTC. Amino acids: CASSFSGGAKNIQYF.

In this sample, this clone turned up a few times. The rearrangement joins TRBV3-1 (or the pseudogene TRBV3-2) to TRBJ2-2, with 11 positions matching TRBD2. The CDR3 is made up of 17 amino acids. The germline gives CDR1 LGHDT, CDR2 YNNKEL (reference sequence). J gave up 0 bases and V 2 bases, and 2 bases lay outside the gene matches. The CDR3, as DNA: TGTGCCAGCAGCCAATTAGCGGGGGGGCCGAACACCGGGGAGCTGTTTTTT. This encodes CASSQLAGGPNTGELFF.